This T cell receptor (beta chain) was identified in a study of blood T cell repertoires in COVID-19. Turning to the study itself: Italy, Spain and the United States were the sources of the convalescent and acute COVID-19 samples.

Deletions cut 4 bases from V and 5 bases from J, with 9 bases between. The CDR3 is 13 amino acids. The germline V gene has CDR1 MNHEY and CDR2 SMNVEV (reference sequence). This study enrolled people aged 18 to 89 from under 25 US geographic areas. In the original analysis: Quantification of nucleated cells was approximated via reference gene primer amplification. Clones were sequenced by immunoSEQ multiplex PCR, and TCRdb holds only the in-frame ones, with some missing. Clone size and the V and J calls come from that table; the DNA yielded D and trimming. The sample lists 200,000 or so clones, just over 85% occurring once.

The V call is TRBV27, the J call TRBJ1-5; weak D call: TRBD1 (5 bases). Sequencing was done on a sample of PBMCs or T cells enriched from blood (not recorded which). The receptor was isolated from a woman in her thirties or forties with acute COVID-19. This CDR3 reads CASSSQGYQPQHF. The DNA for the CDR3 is TGTGCCAGCAGTTCCCAGGGATATCAGCCCCAGCATTTT.